This T cell receptor beta chain was documented in a study of T-cell memory formation after mild COVID-19. Using its own MiXCR run on the 5' RACE reads, TCRdb lists one record per CDR3 protein. The top ten hold roughly 24% of the sample, which has some 280,000 distinct CDR3 sequences, 15% to 20% seen once. V was clipped by 5 bases and J by 8 bases, with 21 bases between them. Germline V lookup: CDR1 LNHDA, CDR2 SQIVND (reference sequence). The CDR3 is 15 residues long. Study-wide points: Among CD4+ contracting clones, most were CM and EM, and CD8+ ones EMRA. CD4/CD8 balance held among clones contracting day 15 to 85, and later expanders leaned CD4+. Confirmation was lacking for SARS-CoV-2 specificity of second-wave clones that peaked on day 37.

As concerns this clonotype: Its antigen remains unidentified.

Sequencing was done on a sample of PBMCs or a T cell subset sorted from them (not recorded which). The chain joins TRBV19 to TRBJ1-2; perhaps TRBD1 as D (5 bases). The receptor was derived from a man younger than 30 who had mild COVID-19 (a few samples of this study predate the infection). Cell type and time point are not known. Written as DNA, the CDR3 is TGTGCCAGTAGTGGAAGATCGGGACCCGAACGGGGCTACACCTTC. It translates to CASSGRSGPERGYTF.